The subject of this entry is one TCR beta chain. As yet, its antigen is unknown. The CDR3 covers 13 residues. Trimming removed 6 bases at V and 2 bases at J, with 8 bases between. This entry belongs to a study of T cells after yellow fever vaccination. The study's findings and limits: After the booster, 96% of CD4 and roughly nine tenths of CD8 primary-response clones were re-detected. Although the secondary response was weaker, it peaked faster, at day 5 versus 15. One caveat is that FACS-sorted repertoires could contain abundant clonotypes contaminating from the bulk population.

Universal primer sites and UMIs were introduced during 5'RACE template-switching synthesis of TCR cDNA. MiXCR, run by TCRdb on the 5' RACE reads, gives a single entry per CDR3 protein. The sample consists of 400,000 or so distinct CDR3 sequences, around a tenth of them appearing once. The specimen comprised PBMCs, sampled on the day of the first yellow fever vaccination. The V gene is TRBV12-3 or TRBV12-4, the J gene TRBJ1-3; D gene unclear. The clonotype originates from a man younger than 30 who received the YFV17D yellow fever vaccine. The DNA of the CDR3 is TGTGCCAGCAGCCGTAGTCCTGGAAACACCATATATTTT. It translates to CASSRSPGNTIYF.